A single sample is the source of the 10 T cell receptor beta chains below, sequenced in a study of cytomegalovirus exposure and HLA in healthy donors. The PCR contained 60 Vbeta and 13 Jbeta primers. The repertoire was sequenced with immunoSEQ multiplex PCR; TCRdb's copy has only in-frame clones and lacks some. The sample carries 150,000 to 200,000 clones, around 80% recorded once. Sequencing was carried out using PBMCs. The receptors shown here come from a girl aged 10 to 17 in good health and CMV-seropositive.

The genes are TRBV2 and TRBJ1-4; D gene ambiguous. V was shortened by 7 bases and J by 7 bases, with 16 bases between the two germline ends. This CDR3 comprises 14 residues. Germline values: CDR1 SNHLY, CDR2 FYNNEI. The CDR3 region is CASKAINRAEKLFF. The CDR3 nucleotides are TGTGCCAGCAAAGCCATAAACCGTGCTGAAAAACTGTTTTTT.

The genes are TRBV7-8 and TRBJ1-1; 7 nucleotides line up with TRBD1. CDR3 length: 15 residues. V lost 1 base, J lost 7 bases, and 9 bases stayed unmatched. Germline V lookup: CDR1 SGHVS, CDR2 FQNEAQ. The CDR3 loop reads CASSLGDRNGYEAFF. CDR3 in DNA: TGTGCCAGCAGCTTAGGGGACAGAAACGGTTATGAAGCTTTCTTT.

The chain's CDR3 is CASSQIAGKTEAFF. The CDR3, as DNA: TGTGCCAGCAGTCAGATTGCAGGGAAGACTGAAGCTTTCTTT. The rearrangement uses TRBV6-5 and TRBJ1-1; D possibly corresponds to TRBD1 (5 bases). V gave up 5 bases and J gave up 5 bases, with 15 bases separating them. There are 14 residues in the CDR3. Germline CDR1 MNHEY, CDR2 SVGAGI.

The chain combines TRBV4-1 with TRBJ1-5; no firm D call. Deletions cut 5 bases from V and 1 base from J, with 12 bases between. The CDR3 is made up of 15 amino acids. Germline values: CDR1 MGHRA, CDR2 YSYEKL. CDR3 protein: CASSSSLSSNQPQHF. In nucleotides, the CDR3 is TGCGCCAGCAGCTCAAGCCTATCAAGCAATCAGCCCCAGCATTTT.

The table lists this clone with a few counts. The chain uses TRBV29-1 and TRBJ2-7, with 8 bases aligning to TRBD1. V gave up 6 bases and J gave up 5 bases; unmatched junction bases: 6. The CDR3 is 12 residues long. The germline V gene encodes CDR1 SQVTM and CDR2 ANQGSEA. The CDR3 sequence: CSVRDRTDEQYF. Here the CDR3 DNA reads TGCAGCGTGAGGGACAGGACCGACGAGCAGTACTTC.

This chain's CDR3 is CASSLTGDSYEQYF. The CDR3 nucleotides read TGTGCCAGCAGTCTGACAGGTGACTCCTACGAGCAGTACTTC. V usage is TRBV28 and J usage is TRBJ2-7, with D maybe TRBD1 (6 bases). The length of the CDR3 is 14 residues. Germline V gene data show CDR1 as MDHEN and CDR2 as SYDVKM. The V end lost 5 bases, the J end lost 0 bases, and 11 bases lay between the germline ends.

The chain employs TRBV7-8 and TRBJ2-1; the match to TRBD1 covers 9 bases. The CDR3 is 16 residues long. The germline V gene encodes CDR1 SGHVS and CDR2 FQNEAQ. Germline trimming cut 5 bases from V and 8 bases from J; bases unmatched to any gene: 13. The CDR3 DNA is TGTGCCAGCAGCCCCCTACGGGACAGGGTAGGAGATGAGCAGTTCTTC. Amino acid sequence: CASSPLRDRVGDEQFF.

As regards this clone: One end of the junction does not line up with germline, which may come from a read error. CDR3 residues: CASSLAGWLLF. The CDR3 DNA sequence: TGTGCCAGCAGCTTGGCGGGATGGCTTCTCTTT. J is TRBJ1-1 and V is TRBV5-6; D is unresolved. Germline CDR1 SGHDT, CDR2 YYEEEE. The CDR3 length is 11 residues.

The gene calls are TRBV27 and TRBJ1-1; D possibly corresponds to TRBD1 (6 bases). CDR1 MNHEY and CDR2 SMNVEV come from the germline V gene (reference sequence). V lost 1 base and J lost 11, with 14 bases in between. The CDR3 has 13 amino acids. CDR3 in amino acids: CASSLFRGVEAFF. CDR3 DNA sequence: TGTGCCAGCAGTTTATTCAGGGGAGTGGAGGCTTTCTTT.

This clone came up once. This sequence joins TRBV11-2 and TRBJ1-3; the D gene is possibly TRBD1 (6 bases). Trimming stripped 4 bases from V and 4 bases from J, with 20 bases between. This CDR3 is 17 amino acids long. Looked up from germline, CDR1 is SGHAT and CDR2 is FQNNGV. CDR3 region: CASSSFRGGGRGNTIYF. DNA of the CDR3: TGTGCCAGCAGCTCATTCCGAGGGGGGGGGCGAGGAAACACCATATATTTT.